The next 26 T cell receptor beta chains were all read from a single sample in a study of blood T cell repertoires in COVID-19. Here immunoSEQ multiplex PCR was the method, and the copy in TCRdb shows in-frame clones only, minus some. In the table there are 200,000 to 250,000 clones, just over 85% of which are singletons. The sample consisted of peripheral blood. The origin of the receptors is a man aged 25-45 years who had recovered from COVID-19.

V is TRBV7-9 and J is TRBJ2-7, with D perhaps matching TRBD1 (6 bases). The CDR3 extends over 15 amino acids. Trimming left V 5 bases short and J 6 bases short, with 20 bases between. Germline V gene sequence: CDR1 SEHNR, CDR2 FQNEAQ (reference sequence). CDR3 sequence (DNA): TGTGCCAGCAGCCTCCCGCCCGGGACAAGGGGCGAGCAGTACTTC. As protein: CASSLPPGTRGEQYF.

This sequence joins TRBV30 and TRBJ1-4; D not resolved. CDR3 size: 12 residues. Germline V CDR1 and CDR2: GTSNPN, SVGIG (reference sequence). V lost 0 bases and J lost 7, with 6 bases in between. In nucleotides, the CDR3 is TGTGCCTGGAGTGTAATTCTTGAAAAACTGTTTTTT. This gives the protein CAWSVILEKLFF. Based on the CDR3 plus reference TRBV30 and TRBJ1-4, the full variable domain is SQTIHQWPATLVQPVGSPLSLECTVEGTSNPNLYWYRQAAGRGLQLLFYSVGIGQISSEVPQNLSASRPQDRQFILSSKKLLLSDSGFYLCAWSVILEKLFFGSGTQLSVL.

This sequence joins TRBV5-1 and TRBJ1-1; D is uncertain. The CDR3 is 14 amino acids. CDR1 SGHRS and CDR2 YFSETQ come from the germline V gene. The V and J ends lost 2 bases and 0 bases respectively, with 8 bases between them. The CDR3 DNA reads TGCGCCAGCAGCTTCGTGCTAATGAACACTGAAGCTTTCTTT. It yields the protein CASSFVLMNTEAFF. The full variable domain, completed using reference TRBV5-1 and TRBJ1-1, is KAGVTQTPRYLIKTRGQQVTLSCSPISGHRSVSWYQQTPGQGLQFLFEYFSETQRNKGNFPGRFSGRQFSNSRSEMNVSTLELGDSALYLCASSFVLMNTEAFFGQGTRLTVV.

The chain is built from TRBV24-1 and TRBJ2-1; no reliable D call. CDR3 length: 12 residues. Germline V gives CDR1 KGHDR, CDR2 SFDVKD. With 4 bases removed from V and 5 bases from J, the gap between germline ends came to 5 bases. CDR3 protein: CATSEPDNEQFF. Here the CDR3 DNA reads TGTGCCACCAGTGAACCGGACAATGAGCAGTTCTTC.

The rearrangement uses TRBV9 and TRBJ2-1; 10 nucleotides match TRBD2. This CDR3 region has 16 residues. V gave up 2 bases and J gave up 5 bases; unmatched junction bases: 7. Germline lookup yields CDR1 SGDLS and CDR2 YYNGEE. DNA of the CDR3: TGTGCCAGCAGCGTTGGAGCGGGGGGGTTCCACAATGAGCAGTTCTTC. Amino acid sequence: CASSVGAGGFHNEQFF. The full variable domain, completed using reference TRBV9 and TRBJ2-1, is DSGVTQTPKHLITATGQRVTLRCSPRSGDLSVYWYQQSLDQGLQFLIQYYNGEERAKGNILERFSAQQFPDLHSELNLSSLELGDSALYFCASSVGAGGFHNEQFFGPGTRLTVL.

The V and J genes are TRBV4-3 and TRBJ2-3, with 7 bases identical to TRBD2. In germline, CDR1 is LGHNA, CDR2 YSLEER. This CDR3 is built from 15 residues. The trim removed 1 base at V and 4 bases at J, leaving 5 bases unmatched. In nucleotides, the CDR3 is TGCGCCAGCAGCCAAGCTCTGGGGGGGTCAGATACGCAGTATTTT. This gives the protein CASSQALGGSDTQYF.

The chain joins TRBV5-1 to TRBJ1-1, with a possible D match to TRBD1 (6 bases). CDR3 length equals 12 residues. The germline CDR1 and CDR2 sequences are SGHRS and YFSETQ. Trimming removed 7 bases from V and 7 bases from J, with 14 bases in between. The CDR3 coding sequence is TGCGCCAGCGTTGGACAGACCTATGAAGCTTTCTTT. This gives the protein CASVGQTYEAFF.

The table lists this clone with a count of one. The gene calls are TRBV12-3 or TRBV12-4 and TRBJ1-2; 8 bases fit TRBD1. There are 12 residues in the CDR3. V shed 5 bases and J 6 bases; nucleotides not matched to a gene: 2. CDR3: CASSPGGNGYTF. CDR3 DNA: TGTGCCAGCAGTCCAGGGGGCAATGGCTACACCTTC.

The chain recombines TRBV6-6 with TRBJ1-4; TRBD1 matches at 11 bases. The CDR3 extends over 15 amino acids. Germline assignment: CDR1 MNHNY and CDR2 SVGAGI (reference sequence). Trimming cost V 6 bases and J 7 bases; bases outside gene matches: 7. The CDR3 protein is CASSPGQGAAEKLFF. CDR3 DNA sequence: TGTGCCAGCAGCCCCGGACAGGGGGCCGCTGAAAAACTGTTTTTT.

This clone was detected only once. This likely comes from a read error, as the CDR3 has no conserved phenylalanine or tryptophan at its end. The DNA is left out, because the CDR3 cannot be placed on it with certainty; the CDR3 is given as TCRdb lists it. The chain links TRBV30 to TRBJ2-7; no DNA check was done on the table's D call, TRBD1. Germline V gives CDR1 GTSNPN, CDR2 SVGIG (reference sequence). The CDR3 region is 13 residues in length, termini included. The CDR3 protein is CAWSSFSGQGSRT.

This chain joins TRBV29-1 and TRBJ2-7; D is perhaps TRBD1 (5 bases). Germline-derived CDR1 and CDR2 are SQVTM and ANQGSEA. This CDR3 is built from 12 residues. Trimming pared 4 bases from V and 5 bases from J, leaving 12 bases between. CDR3 sequence (DNA): TGCAGCGTTGTTAAAGGGGCCCACGAGCAGTACTTC. Translation gives CSVVKGAHEQYF.

CDR3 region: CASSIDSGGADTQYF. The DNA for the CDR3 is TGTGCCAGTAGTATAGATAGTGGGGGGGCAGATACGCAGTATTTT. This chain links TRBV19 with TRBJ2-3, with 7 bases aligning to TRBD2. Germline loops: CDR1 LNHDA, CDR2 SQIVND (reference sequence). The junction had 4 bases not matched to a gene; V was cut back by 0 bases and J by 4 bases. The CDR3 runs to 15 residues.

This clone has just a few counts. The chain carries TRBV2 and TRBJ2-7; 10 bases match TRBD1. The germline V gene has CDR1 SNHLY and CDR2 FYNNEI. The CDR3 sequence is 13 residues long. Germline trimming cut 8 bases from V and 7 bases from J; bases unmatched to any gene: 8. The CDR3 nucleotides read TGTGCCAGCCGTCGGGAGGACAGGGGGGAGCAGTACTTC. Translating gives CASRREDRGEQYF.

J is TRBJ1-5 and V is TRBV4-1; 8 bases match TRBD1. CDR3 length: 15 amino acids. Per germline, CDR1 MGHRA and CDR2 YSYEKL. The junction had 6 bases not matched to a gene; V was cut back by 4 bases and J by 4 bases. CDR3 sequence: CASSPLDRENQPQHF. In nucleotides, the CDR3 is TGCGCCAGCAGCCCACTGGACAGGGAGAATCAGCCCCAGCATTTT.

The chain recombines TRBV6-5 with TRBJ2-6; D is perhaps TRBD1 (5 bases). The CDR3 has 15 amino acids. Germline assignment: CDR1 MNHEY and CDR2 SVGAGI. The V gene lost 8 bases and the J gene lost 2 bases, with 13 bases spanning the gap. The CDR3, as DNA: TGTGCCAGCCGCAAGGGGCTAGCTGGGGCCAACGTCCTGACTTTC. It yields the protein CASRKGLAGANVLTF.

This rearrangement joins TRBV6-5 to TRBJ2-2, with TRBD2 as a possible D gene (5 bases). Trimming took off 10 bases at V and 4 bases at J, with 13 bases between the two ends. Germline V lookup: CDR1 MNHEY, CDR2 SVGAGI. The CDR3 contains 13 residues. The CDR3 DNA sequence: TGTGCCACCCGCAAGCGGCGCACCGGGGAGCTGTTTTTT. This gives the protein CATRKRRTGELFF.

The V and J genes are TRBV6-5 and TRBJ1-4; 8 bases are a match to TRBD1. J gave up 7 bases and V 7 bases, and 8 bases lay outside the gene matches. The CDR3 runs 14 residues. Germline assignment: CDR1 MNHEY and CDR2 SVGAGI. The CDR3 region is CASTVTGGGEKLFF. The CDR3 DNA follows: TGTGCCAGCACCGTTACAGGGGGAGGTGAAAAACTGTTTTTT.

This chain connects TRBV5-1 to TRBJ1-6; TRBD1 might be the D (5 bases). The CDR3 runs 14 residues. Germline V lookup: CDR1 SGHRS, CDR2 YFSETQ. Trimming pared 5 bases from V and 14 bases from J, leaving 20 bases between. This chain's CDR3 is CASRQEGLKTSLHF. CDR3 bases: TGCGCCAGCAGGCAGGAGGGGCTAAAGACATCCCTCCACTTT.

This CDR3 reads CASSLAGQGISYEQYF. The DNA of the CDR3 is TGTGCCAGCAGCTTGGCCGGACAGGGAATTAGCTACGAGCAGTACTTC. V gene TRBV5-6 combines with J gene TRBJ2-7; TRBD1 agrees at 8 bases. The CDR3 consists of 16 residues. The ends lost 0 bases at V and 3 bases at J; junction bases unmatched: 8. From germline, CDR1 is SGHDT and CDR2 YYEEEE.

This clone was detected only a few times. The V gene is TRBV6-2 or TRBV6-3, the J gene TRBJ1-5; 8 bases are shared with TRBD1. This CDR3 contains 15 residues. With 6 bases clipped from V and 4 bases from J, the junction kept 8 bases outside the gene matches. Germline V gene data show CDR1 as MNHEY and CDR2 as SVGEGT. The DNA for the CDR3 is TGTGCCAGCAGCTCCGGGACAGGAATAAATCAGCCCCAGCATTTT. As protein: CASSSGTGINQPQHF.

The rearrangement uses TRBV7-8 and TRBJ1-5; D unclear. From germline, CDR1 is SGHVS and CDR2 FQNEAQ. V was clipped by 1 base and J by 4 bases, with 8 bases between them. This CDR3 spans 14 amino acids. CDR3 DNA: TGTGCCAGCAGCTTAGGGCAGATTAATCAGCCCCAGCATTTT. Amino acids: CASSLGQINQPQHF. The whole variable domain, filled in from reference TRBV7-8 and TRBJ1-5, reads GAGVSQSPRYKVAKRGQDVALRCDPISGHVSLFWYQQALGQGPEFLTYFQNEAQLDKSGLPSDRFFAERPEGSVSTLKIQRTQQEDSAVYLCASSLGQINQPQHFGDGTRLSIL.

The chain is built from TRBV6-5 and TRBJ1-5, with 8 bases fitting TRBD1. Germline values: CDR1 MNHEY, CDR2 SVGAGI. Trimming took 6 bases from V and 5 from J; bases not matched to a gene: 6. CDR3 length equals 14 residues. CDR3: CASSAGGGYQPQHF. In DNA form, the CDR3 reads TGTGCCAGCAGCGCAGGGGGCGGATATCAGCCCCAGCATTTT.

About this clone itself: Other DNA variants within this sample encode the same CDR3. V and J are TRBV7-2 and TRBJ1-3; D call uncertain. CDR1 and CDR2 (germline): SGHTA, FQGNSA. V was cut by 1 base and J by 1 base, with 8 bases left in between. The CDR3 consists of 15 residues. CDR3 amino acids: CASSLGPGSGNTIYF. The CDR3 DNA sequence: TGTGCCAGCAGCTTAGGTCCGGGGTCTGGAAACACCATATATTTT.

The chain links TRBV4-1 to TRBJ1-3; tentative D call: TRBD1 (5 bases). CDR1 and CDR2 (germline): MGHRA, YSYEKL. V was shortened by 4 bases and J by 4 bases, with 11 bases between the two germline ends. This CDR3 contains 14 residues. CDR3 amino acids: CASSRQGAGNTIYF. The CDR3 DNA sequence: TGCGCCAGCAGCCGTCAAGGGGCGGGAAACACCATATATTTT.

This clone was found once. The V call is TRBV4-2, the J call TRBJ1-5; D is ambiguous. Trimming left V 1 base short and J 2 bases short, with 12 bases between. The CDR3 covers 16 residues. Per germline, CDR1 LGHNA and CDR2 YNFKEQ. The CDR3 region is CASSQVEGGRNQPQHF. CDR3 DNA: TGTGCCAGCAGCCAAGTTGAGGGAGGGCGCAATCAGCCCCAGCATTTT.

In this sample, this clone turned up a few times. This chain joins TRBV15 and TRBJ1-2; tentatively, D is TRBD1 (5 bases). This CDR3 spans 13 amino acids. CDR1 and CDR2 from the germline V gene are LNHNV and YYDKDF (reference sequence). With 5 bases removed from V and 8 bases from J, the gap between germline ends came to 15 bases. The CDR3 DNA sequence: TGTGCCACCAGCGTCGACAGACCCCTGGGCTACACCTTC. It encodes CATSVDRPLGYTF.